This record looks at one T cell receptor (beta chain) sequence and its context. What it binds is unknown. This specimen comes from a study of blood T cells in healthy people across ages. The CDR3 sequence is 13 residues long. The V end lost 3 bases, the J end lost 8 bases, and 11 bases lay between the germline ends. Germline assignment: CDR1 SGDLS and CDR2 YYNGEE. Donation came from healthy Caucasian individuals in Russia who were aged about 6 to 100. Each sample yielded at least 5 micrograms of PBMC total RNA. A sample-barcoded 5' primer and a J-beta primer mix were used in a second PCR of roughly 6 to 12 cycles. Researchers report that a template-switch adaptor with 12 random nucleotides tagged each cDNA molecule. TCRdb re-derived calls from the 5' RACE reads in MiXCR, one entry per CDR3 protein. In the table there are about 1.6 million distinct CDR3 sequences, roughly 30% of which are singletons.

Points from the study as a whole: Observed TCR beta diversity showed a strong correlation with the percentage of naive T cells as measured by flow cytometry.

This clonotype was sampled from a woman in her twenties or thirties in good health. The genes are TRBV9 and TRBJ1-4; D is ambiguous. Sequencing input: blood. The CDR3 sequence: CASSGRSGEKLFF. The CDR3 DNA is TGTGCCAGCAGCGGCAGGAGTGGAGAAAAACTGTTTTTT.